This entry features one T cell receptor beta chain sequence. The study assigned cohorts using participant-reported clinical history. What the recovered Cohort 3 donors had was two negative PCRs, clearance, or symptom resolution. This CDR3 spans 13 amino acids. Trimming cost V 6 bases and J 1 base, with 9 bases left between them. This entry belongs to a study of blood T cell repertoires in COVID-19. Here immunoSEQ multiplex PCR was the method, and the copy in TCRdb shows in-frame clones only, minus some. In the table there are approximately 300,000 clones, roughly 88% of which are singletons. V and J are TRBV12-3 or TRBV12-4 and TRBJ1-1; the D is unclear. This TCR was recovered from a woman aged 25 to 39 who had recovered from COVID-19. Sequenced sample: PBMCs or T cells enriched from blood (not recorded which). The chain's CDR3 is CASSLLQNTEAFF. The CDR3 DNA is TGTGCCAGCAGCCTGTTACAGAACACTGAAGCTTTCTTT.